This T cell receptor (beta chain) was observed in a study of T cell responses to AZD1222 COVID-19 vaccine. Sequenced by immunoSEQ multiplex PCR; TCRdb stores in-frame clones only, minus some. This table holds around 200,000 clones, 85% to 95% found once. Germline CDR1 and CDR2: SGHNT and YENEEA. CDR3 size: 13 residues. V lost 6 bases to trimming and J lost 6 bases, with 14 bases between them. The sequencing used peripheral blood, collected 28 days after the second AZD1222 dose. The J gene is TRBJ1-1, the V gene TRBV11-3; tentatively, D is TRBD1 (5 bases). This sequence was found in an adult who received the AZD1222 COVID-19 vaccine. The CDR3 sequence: CASSPRVSPEAFF. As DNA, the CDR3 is TGTGCCAGCAGTCCCAGGGTGAGCCCTGAAGCTTTCTTT.